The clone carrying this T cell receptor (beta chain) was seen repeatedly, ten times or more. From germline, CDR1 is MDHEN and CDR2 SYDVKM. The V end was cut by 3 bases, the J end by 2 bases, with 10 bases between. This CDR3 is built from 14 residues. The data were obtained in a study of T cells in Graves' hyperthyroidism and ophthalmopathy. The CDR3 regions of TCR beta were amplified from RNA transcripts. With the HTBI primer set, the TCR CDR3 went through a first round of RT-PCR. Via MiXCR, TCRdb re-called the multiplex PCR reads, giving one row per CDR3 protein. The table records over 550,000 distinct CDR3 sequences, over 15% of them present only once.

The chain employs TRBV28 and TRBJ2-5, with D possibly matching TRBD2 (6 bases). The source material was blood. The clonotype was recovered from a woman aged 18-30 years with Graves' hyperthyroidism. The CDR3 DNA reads TGTGCCAGCAGTTTCCCGGGAGTACAAGAGACCCAGTACTTC. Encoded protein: CASSFPGVQETQYF.